The rows below give T cell receptor beta chains drawn from one sample of a study of T cell responses to AZD1222 COVID-19 vaccine. TCRdb's table, derived via immunoSEQ multiplex PCR, lists solely in-frame clones and lacks some. The sample contains 50,000 to 70,000 clones, about 86% of which appear only once. The sequenced sample was peripheral blood, obtained 28 days after the second AZD1222 dose. These receptors came from an adult who received the AZD1222 COVID-19 vaccine. CDR3s include the opening cysteine and the closing phenylalanine or tryptophan. The order of the fields is clone size, D gene, J gene, V gene, CDR3 DNA, CDR3 protein. A D gene is named only where the DNA matches it firmly. Clone size, where shown, is once, few, many, or a class for clones that have expanded.

clone size: NA; D gene: TRBD2; J gene: TRBJ2-3; V gene: TRBV19; CDR3 DNA: TGTGCCAGTAGTATTGGACTAGCGGGGGGCAGAAGCACAGATACGCAGTATTTT; CDR3 protein: CASSIGLAGGRSTDTQYF
clone size: once; D gene: NA; J gene: TRBJ2-1; V gene: TRBV2; CDR3 DNA: TGTGCCAGCAGTGAAGTTGAGTCCCTCCAAGAGCAGTTCTTC; CDR3 protein: CASSEVESLQEQFF
clone size: NA; D gene: TRBD2; J gene: TRBJ2-2; V gene: TRBV27; CDR3 DNA: TGTGCCAGTGGGCTAGCGGGGAGAAACACCGGGGAGCTGTTTTTT; CDR3 protein: CASGLAGRNTGELFF
clone size: NA; D gene: TRBD2; J gene: TRBJ2-2; V gene: TRBV28; CDR3 DNA: TGTGCCAGCAGTTTCAGCGGGGGGGCCGGGGAGCTGTTTTTT; CDR3 protein: CASSFSGGAGELFF
clone size: NA; D gene: TRBD1; J gene: TRBJ2-5; V gene: TRBV24-1; CDR3 DNA: TGTGCCACCAGTGATCCCCAGGGGGAAGAGACCCAGTACTTC; CDR3 protein: CATSDPQGEETQYF
clone size: NA; D gene: NA; J gene: TRBJ2-3; V gene: TRBV7-6; CDR3 DNA: TGTGCCAGCAGCTTAGTATTTATCCCTAGCACAGATACGCAGTATTTT; CDR3 protein: CASSLVFIPSTDTQYF
clone size: NA; D gene: NA; J gene: TRBJ2-1; V gene: TRBV3-1/TRBV3-2; CDR3 DNA: TGTGCCAGCAGCCAAACCCGGGACTTCGGCTTGGATGAGCAGTTCTTC; CDR3 protein: CASSQTRDFGLDEQFF
clone size: NA; D gene: TRBD1; J gene: TRBJ1-6; V gene: TRBV5-1; CDR3 DNA: TGCGCCAGCAGCTCCCGGACAGGGCAATCACCCCTCCACTTT; CDR3 protein: CASSSRTGQSPLHF
clone size: NA; D gene: NA; J gene: TRBJ2-2; V gene: TRBV6-2/TRBV6-3; CDR3 DNA: TGTGCCAGCAGTTACCGACGTTCAGGGGTGGCCGGGGAGCTGTTTTTT; CDR3 protein: CASSYRRSGVAGELFF
clone size: NA; D gene: TRBD2; J gene: TRBJ2-1; V gene: TRBV28; CDR3 DNA: TGTGCCAGCGGACTAGCGGGGGTTTCGGGCAATGAGCAGTTCTTC; CDR3 protein: CASGLAGVSGNEQFF
clone size: NA; D gene: TRBD1; J gene: TRBJ1-2; V gene: TRBV18; CDR3 DNA: TGTGCCAGCTCAACTCAGACAGGGTCGTCGGGCTACACCTTC; CDR3 protein: CASSTQTGSSGYTF
clone size: NA; D gene: TRBD1; J gene: TRBJ2-5; V gene: TRBV25-1; CDR3 DNA: TGTGCCAGCAGGAAGGGGACAGGGAGCCGAGAGACCCAGTACTTC; CDR3 protein: CASRKGTGSRETQYF
clone size: NA; D gene: NA; J gene: TRBJ1-2; V gene: TRBV19; CDR3 DNA: TGTGCCAGCCGTCCCCTTTTAATTAACTATGGCTACACCTTC; CDR3 protein: CASRPLLINYGYTF
clone size: once; D gene: NA; J gene: TRBJ1-1; V gene: TRBV2; CDR3 DNA: TGTGCCAGCCGATACGGAGGGAACACTGAAGCTTTCTTT; CDR3 protein: CASRYGGNTEAFF
clone size: NA; D gene: TRBD2; J gene: TRBJ2-1; V gene: TRBV7-9; CDR3 DNA: TGTGCCAGCAGCTCCATGCGCGTAGCGGGGGGGCCCGATGAGCAGTTCTTC; CDR3 protein: CASSSMRVAGGPDEQFF
clone size: NA; D gene: NA; J gene: TRBJ2-5; V gene: TRBV4-3; CDR3 DNA: TGCGCCAGCAGCCTATCCATCGGACAGCCCCAAGAGACCCAGTACTTC; CDR3 protein: CASSLSIGQPQETQYF
clone size: NA; D gene: TRBD2; J gene: TRBJ2-1; V gene: TRBV6-5; CDR3 DNA: TGTGCCAGCAGTTACTCGAAGCGGGGTGGCAATGAGCAGTTCTTC; CDR3 protein: CASSYSKRGGNEQFF
clone size: NA; D gene: TRBD2; J gene: TRBJ2-1; V gene: TRBV5-1; CDR3 DNA: TGCGCCAGCAGCTTTGCCTCCCCCGGGACTAGCGGAGACAATGAGCAGTTCTTC; CDR3 protein: CASSFASPGTSGDNEQFF